A few counts support the clone carrying this TCR beta chain. The CDR3 spans 14 residues. From germline, CDR1 is SGHNT and CDR2 YYREEE (reference sequence). V lost 0 bases and J 5 bases, leaving 12 bases between the germline ends. The sample belongs to a study of blood T cell repertoires in COVID-19. Generated by immunoSEQ multiplex PCR, the TCRdb table keeps only in-frame clones and is missing some. The repertoire has about 230,000 clones, over 65% of them found once; the top ten carry around 2.6%. The chain couples TRBV5-4 to TRBJ2-7; D remains unclear. The receptor comes from a woman in her seventies with active or convalescent COVID-19. What was sequenced was peripheral blood. The CDR3 DNA is TGTGCCAGCAGCTTGGTGAATAGCCGCAACGAGCAGTACTTC. As protein: CASSLVNSRNEQYF. Variable domain in full (rest from reference TRBV5-4 and TRBJ2-7): ETGVTQSPTHLIKTRGQQVTLRCSSQSGHNTVSWYQQALGQGPQFIFQYYREEENGRGNFPPRFSGLQFPNYSSELNVNALELDDSALYLCASSLVNSRNEQYFGPGTRLTVT.